The T cell receptor beta chain under discussion was sequenced for a study of response to subunit inactivated influenza vaccine. Broader study findings: Every seasonal influenza vaccination brings in few new T cells, the authors suggested.

CDR3 length: 16 amino acids. The ends were cut back, 5 bases at V and 1 base at J, with 15 bases in the middle. In this sample, this clonotype turned up many times. Its target is unknown. TCRdb re-called the RT-PCR reads through MiXCR, storing one row per CDR3 protein. The table has around 850,000 distinct CDR3 sequences, 15% to 20% seen once. The TCR originated in a man over 45 who received an inactivated influenza vaccine. The chain uses TRBV12-3 or TRBV12-4 and TRBJ1-5; D perhaps matches TRBD1 (5 bases). The source material was PBMCs from blood, sampled 4 to 6 days after vaccination. In DNA form, the CDR3 reads TGTGCCAGCAGTCCCGGGGGGGGGATCAGCAATCAGCCCCAGCATTTT. This encodes CASSPGGGISNQPQHF.